This is a list of T cell receptor beta chains from one sample in a study of blood T cells in healthy people across ages. Each CDR3 protein is one row after TCRdb ran MiXCR on the 5' RACE reads. The profile shows roughly 1,500,000 distinct CDR3 sequences, approximately 40% of them singletons. The sample comprised blood. The source is a woman aged 18-29 years in good health. Both conserved end residues are part of each CDR3. Each record gives: V gene, J gene, clone size, D gene, CDR3 DNA, CDR3 protein. The D gene is left open where the match is weak. Clone size is given for some rows only: seen once, a few or many times, or a class if the clone is expanded.

v_gene: TRBV3-1
j_gene: TRBJ2-1
abundance: -
d_gene: -
CDR3nt: TGTGCCAGCAGCCTTGGAGGGTCCTCCCCCAATGAGCAGTTCTTC
CDR3aa: CASSLGGSSPNEQFF

v_gene: TRBV10-1
j_gene: TRBJ2-3
abundance: -
d_gene: TRBD2
CDR3nt: TGCGCCAGCAGTGCTGCTAGCGGGAGTGGGAGCACAGATACGCAGTATTTT
CDR3aa: CASSAASGSGSTDTQYF

v_gene: TRBV6-1
j_gene: TRBJ1-4
abundance: -
d_gene: -
CDR3nt: TGTGCCAGCAGGAGGACGGGGCCTAATGAAAAACTGTTTTTT
CDR3aa: CASRRTGPNEKLFF

v_gene: TRBV10-3
j_gene: TRBJ1-1
abundance: few
d_gene: -
CDR3nt: TGTGCCATCAGTGAAGACACGGGAATGATATACACTGAAGCTTTCTTT
CDR3aa: CAISEDTGMIYTEAFF

v_gene: TRBV6-1
j_gene: TRBJ2-7
abundance: -
d_gene: TRBD2
CDR3nt: TGTGCCAGCAGTGACCTTCGGGGAGGGAAGGGCTACGAGCAGTACTTC
CDR3aa: CASSDLRGGKGYEQYF

v_gene: TRBV10-3
j_gene: TRBJ2-5
abundance: -
d_gene: -
CDR3nt: TGTGCCATCAGTGATTCAGGGGTGGAGACCCAGTACTTC
CDR3aa: CAISDSGVETQYF

v_gene: TRBV7-8
j_gene: TRBJ1-5
abundance: -
d_gene: -
CDR3nt: TGTGCCAGCAGCTTAGGGTATCAGCCCCAGCATTTT
CDR3aa: CASSLGYQPQHF

v_gene: TRBV27
j_gene: TRBJ2-7
abundance: -
d_gene: TRBD1
CDR3nt: TGTGCCAGCAGTTCTCTGGACAGGGGCCCCTACGAGCAGTACTTC
CDR3aa: CASSSLDRGPYEQYF

v_gene: TRBV20-1
j_gene: TRBJ2-7
abundance: -
d_gene: TRBD2
CDR3nt: TGCAGTCAGTGGGGGGGGACGTCCTACAATGAGCAGTACTTC
CDR3aa: CSQWGGTSYNEQYF

v_gene: TRBV11-2
j_gene: TRBJ2-3
abundance: -
d_gene: -
CDR3nt: TGTGCCAGCAGCTCGCCAAACGGCCGAGTTTCCATGTCAGATACGCAGTATTTT
CDR3aa: CASSSPNGRVSMSDTQYF

v_gene: TRBV5-1
j_gene: TRBJ2-3
abundance: -
d_gene: TRBD2
CDR3nt: TGCGCCAGCAGCGGCGGACTAGCGGGGGGGCCTGCAGATACGCAGTATTTT
CDR3aa: CASSGGLAGGPADTQYF

v_gene: TRBV3-1
j_gene: TRBJ1-1
abundance: -
d_gene: -
CDR3nt: TGTGCCAGCAGCTCCCCGACAGGTGCTAACACTGAAGCTTTCTTT
CDR3aa: CASSSPTGANTEAFF

v_gene: TRBV27
j_gene: TRBJ2-3
abundance: few
d_gene: TRBD1
CDR3nt: TGTGCCAGCAGGATACAGGGGGCGAAAGCAGATACGCAGTATTTT
CDR3aa: CASRIQGAKADTQYF

v_gene: TRBV12-5
j_gene: TRBJ2-1
abundance: -
d_gene: TRBD2
CDR3nt: TGTGCTAGTGGTTTGCGAGCGGGAGGGTCCTACAATGAGCAGTTCTTC
CDR3aa: CASGLRAGGSYNEQFF

v_gene: TRBV10-1
j_gene: TRBJ1-2
abundance: few
d_gene: TRBD1
CDR3nt: TGCGCCAGCAGTGAAGAACGGGACAGGACATCCTTGAGTGGCTACACCTTC
CDR3aa: CASSEERDRTSLSGYTF

v_gene: TRBV5-1
j_gene: TRBJ2-3
abundance: -
d_gene: TRBD1
CDR3nt: TGCGCCAGCAGCTCGGACGGGACAGGGATGTATTTT
CDR3aa: CASSSDGTGMYF

v_gene: TRBV15
j_gene: TRBJ1-6
abundance: -
d_gene: -
CDR3nt: TGTGCCACCAGCAGAGACCGGGACACCACTTCACCCCTCCACTTT
CDR3aa: CATSRDRDTTSPLHF

v_gene: TRBV10-3
j_gene: TRBJ1-2
abundance: -
d_gene: -
CDR3nt: TGTACCATCAGTGTCAAAACGGATGGACCGTCTGCCACCTTC
CDR3aa: CTISVKTDGPSATF

v_gene: TRBV6-5
j_gene: TRBJ2-6
abundance: few
d_gene: -
CDR3nt: TGTGCCAGCAGTTACCATTCCCCCTACGACTCTGGGGCCAACGTCCTGACTTTC
CDR3aa: CASSYHSPYDSGANVLTF

v_gene: TRBV7-3
j_gene: TRBJ2-7
abundance: -
d_gene: -
CDR3nt: TGTGCCAGCAGCTTACAGTTGGTAGGGGAGCAGTACTTC
CDR3aa: CASSLQLVGEQYF

v_gene: TRBV6-5
j_gene: TRBJ2-5
abundance: -
d_gene: -
CDR3nt: TGTGCCAGCAGCCCCCGCAGGGTCCACAATGAGCAGTACTTC
CDR3aa: CASSPRRVHNEQYF

v_gene: TRBV4-2
j_gene: TRBJ1-4
abundance: many
d_gene: -
CDR3nt: TGTGCCAGCACCCTAGATGGGGCAACTAATGAAAAACTGTTTTTT
CDR3aa: CASTLDGATNEKLFF

v_gene: TRBV2
j_gene: TRBJ1-1
abundance: -
d_gene: -
CDR3nt: TGTGCCAGCAGCCCGGAGCGAGACACTGAAGCTTTCTTT
CDR3aa: CASSPERDTEAFF

v_gene: TRBV9
j_gene: TRBJ1-5
abundance: -
d_gene: -
CDR3nt: TGTGCCAGCAGCGAGCTCGGGGTGGGCAATCAGCCCCAGCATTTT
CDR3aa: CASSELGVGNQPQHF

v_gene: TRBV20-1
j_gene: TRBJ2-1
abundance: -
d_gene: -
CDR3nt: TGCAGTGCTCCCTCCTTTCGGTCGGAAACCTACAATGAGCAGTTCTTC
CDR3aa: CSAPSFRSETYNEQFF

v_gene: TRBV7-2
j_gene: TRBJ1-5
abundance: many
d_gene: -
CDR3nt: TGTGCCAGCAGCCTCACGGGAGGGGAGCCCCAGCATTTT
CDR3aa: CASSLTGGEPQHF

v_gene: TRBV7-9
j_gene: TRBJ1-1
abundance: many
d_gene: -
CDR3nt: TGTGCCAGCGACGCGGGCCTGGCGAACACTGAAGCTTTCTTT
CDR3aa: CASDAGLANTEAFF

v_gene: TRBV2
j_gene: TRBJ2-7
abundance: -
d_gene: TRBD2
CDR3nt: TGTGCCAGCAGTGTTACGCCCGCCCGGGCGGGAGCGTACGAGCAGTACTTC
CDR3aa: CASSVTPARAGAYEQYF

v_gene: TRBV20-1
j_gene: TRBJ2-5
abundance: -
d_gene: TRBD2
CDR3nt: TGCAGTGCTAGAAATTTCGAGCGGGGGGCCCAAGAGACCCAGTACTTC
CDR3aa: CSARNFERGAQETQYF

v_gene: TRBV29-1
j_gene: TRBJ2-3
abundance: many
d_gene: -
CDR3nt: TGCAGCGTTGGAGGGCTCGGGGATACGCAGTATTTT
CDR3aa: CSVGGLGDTQYF

v_gene: TRBV18
j_gene: TRBJ2-7
abundance: -
d_gene: TRBD2
CDR3nt: TGTGCCAGCCCACCAGGAGCGGGAGGTCTCTACGAGCAGTACTTC
CDR3aa: CASPPGAGGLYEQYF

v_gene: TRBV10-3
j_gene: TRBJ2-7
abundance: few
d_gene: -
CDR3nt: TGTGCCATCAGTGAGCTGGGCGAAACCTACGAGCAGTACTTC
CDR3aa: CAISELGETYEQYF

v_gene: TRBV24-1
j_gene: TRBJ2-3
abundance: -
d_gene: -
CDR3nt: TGTGCCACCAGTGGGTCCCCGGGGGTCACAGATACGCAGTATTTT
CDR3aa: CATSGSPGVTDTQYF

v_gene: TRBV20-1
j_gene: TRBJ2-7
abundance: -
d_gene: -
CDR3nt: TGCAGTGCTAGGGACGACTCCGACGAGCAGTACTTC
CDR3aa: CSARDDSDEQYF

v_gene: TRBV12-3/TRBV12-4
j_gene: TRBJ2-3
abundance: many
d_gene: -
CDR3nt: TGTGCCAGCAGCCGGGGGTGCACGCAGTATTTT
CDR3aa: CASSRGCTQYF

v_gene: TRBV6-5
j_gene: TRBJ2-5
abundance: -
d_gene: TRBD2
CDR3nt: TGTGCCAGCAGAGCCGCGGGGGGCTTAGAGACCCAGTACTTC
CDR3aa: CASRAAGGLETQYF

v_gene: TRBV6-1
j_gene: TRBJ2-3
abundance: -
d_gene: -
CDR3nt: TGTGCCAGCAGGAATGGGCACAGCACAGATACGCAGTATTTT
CDR3aa: CASRNGHSTDTQYF

v_gene: TRBV12-3/TRBV12-4
j_gene: TRBJ2-3
abundance: many
d_gene: TRBD1
CDR3nt: TGTGCCACCCTGACGGACAGGGGGCAAGATACGCAGTATTTT
CDR3aa: CATLTDRGQDTQYF

v_gene: TRBV6-1
j_gene: TRBJ2-1
abundance: -
d_gene: -
CDR3nt: TGTGCCAGGGCCGAGACCCCACACGATGAGCAGTTCTTC
CDR3aa: CARAETPHDEQFF

v_gene: TRBV5-5
j_gene: TRBJ2-1
abundance: few
d_gene: TRBD2
CDR3nt: TGTGCCAGCGGACCCCGGACTAGCGGGAGGGTAAACTACAATGAGCAGTTCTTC
CDR3aa: CASGPRTSGRVNYNEQFF

v_gene: TRBV6-1
j_gene: TRBJ1-1
abundance: -
d_gene: TRBD1
CDR3nt: TGTGCCAGCAGTGCACACAGGGGGCCTAGCGTGGGTGAAGCTTTCTTT
CDR3aa: CASSAHRGPSVGEAFF

v_gene: TRBV27
j_gene: TRBJ2-3
abundance: few
d_gene: -
CDR3nt: TGTGCCAGCAGTTTATTCGGGCGACTAGTTAGCACAGATACGCAGTATTTT
CDR3aa: CASSLFGRLVSTDTQYF

v_gene: TRBV4-1
j_gene: TRBJ2-3
abundance: few
d_gene: -
CDR3nt: TGCGCCAGCAGCCAAGTGAGGGAGCGCACAGATACGCAGTATTTT
CDR3aa: CASSQVRERTDTQYF

v_gene: TRBV4-2
j_gene: TRBJ2-3
abundance: once
d_gene: TRBD2
CDR3nt: TGTGCCAGCAGCCAAGACCCTCAATGGGCGGGAGGGTCAGATACGCAGTATTTT
CDR3aa: CASSQDPQWAGGSDTQYF

v_gene: TRBV10-3
j_gene: TRBJ2-7
abundance: many
d_gene: TRBD2
CDR3nt: TGTGCCATCAGTGATGGGACTAGCGTCTACGAGCAGTACTTC
CDR3aa: CAISDGTSVYEQYF